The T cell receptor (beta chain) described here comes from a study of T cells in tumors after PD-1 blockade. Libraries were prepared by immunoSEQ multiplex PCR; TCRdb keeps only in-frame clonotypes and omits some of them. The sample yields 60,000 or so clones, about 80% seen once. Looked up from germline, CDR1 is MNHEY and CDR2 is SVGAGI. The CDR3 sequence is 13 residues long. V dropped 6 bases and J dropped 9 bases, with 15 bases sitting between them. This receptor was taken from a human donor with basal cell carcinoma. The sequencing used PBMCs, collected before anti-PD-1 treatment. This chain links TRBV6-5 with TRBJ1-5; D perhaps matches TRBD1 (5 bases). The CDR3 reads CASRGGDIGPQHF. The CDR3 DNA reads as TGTGCCAGCAGGGGGGGGGATATTGGGCCCCAGCATTTT.